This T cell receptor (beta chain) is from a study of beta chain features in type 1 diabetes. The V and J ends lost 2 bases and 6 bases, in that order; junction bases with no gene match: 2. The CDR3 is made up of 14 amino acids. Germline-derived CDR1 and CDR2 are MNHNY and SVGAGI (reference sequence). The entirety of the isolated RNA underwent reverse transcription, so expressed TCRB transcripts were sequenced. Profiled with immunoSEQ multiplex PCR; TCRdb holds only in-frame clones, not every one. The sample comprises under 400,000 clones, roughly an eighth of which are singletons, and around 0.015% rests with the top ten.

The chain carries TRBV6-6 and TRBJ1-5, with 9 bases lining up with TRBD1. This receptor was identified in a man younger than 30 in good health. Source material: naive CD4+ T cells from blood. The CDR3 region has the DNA TGTGCCAGCAGTTACCTGGACAGGGGTCAGCCCCAGCATTTT. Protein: CASSYLDRGQPQHF.